The 22 T cell receptor beta chains listed next were all sequenced from one sample in a study of T cell responses to AZD1222 COVID-19 vaccine. Sequenced by immunoSEQ multiplex PCR; TCRdb stores in-frame clones only, minus some. The table includes roughly 160,000 clones, 85% to 90% detected once. The sequenced sample was peripheral blood, obtained 28 days after the second AZD1222 dose. These receptors all stem from an adult who received the AZD1222 COVID-19 vaccine.

The V gene is TRBV6-6, the J gene TRBJ1-2, with D possibly TRBD1 on 6 matching bases. The V and J ends lost 5 bases and 4 bases respectively, with 14 bases between them. The germline CDR1 and CDR2 sequences are MNHNY and SVGAGI (reference sequence). This CDR3 spans 14 amino acids. Written as DNA, the CDR3 is TGTGCCAGCAGTAAACAGGGTGTTGGCTATGGCTACACCTTC. This encodes CASSKQGVGYGYTF.

V usage is TRBV27 and J usage is TRBJ1-1; possible D gene TRBD1, 5 bases. This CDR3 comprises 13 residues. Germline CDR1 MNHEY, CDR2 SMNVEV (reference sequence). V was cut by 8 bases and J by 5 bases, with 15 bases left in between. This chain's CDR3 is CASLMGLGTEAFF. CDR3 nucleotide sequence: TGTGCCAGCCTAATGGGACTTGGGACTGAAGCTTTCTTT.

The chain recombines TRBV19 with TRBJ1-4; D gene unclear. The CDR3 covers 13 residues. Germline assignment: CDR1 LNHDA and CDR2 SQIVND (reference sequence). V lost 7 bases to trimming and J lost 8 bases, with 14 bases between them. In DNA, the CDR3 is TGTGCCAGTAACACCCAGGAGGAGGAAAAACTGTTTTTT. Translated, it gives CASNTQEEEKLFF.

This chain uses TRBV9 with TRBJ1-3; D possibly corresponds to TRBD1 (5 bases). V gave up 2 bases and J gave up 8 bases, with 11 bases separating them. The length of the CDR3 is 13 residues. Per germline, CDR1 SGDLS and CDR2 YYNGEE. The CDR3 protein is CASSVGGRDTIYF. The DNA of the CDR3 is TGTGCCAGCAGCGTGGGGGGTAGGGACACCATATATTTT.

The V and J genes are TRBV14 and TRBJ2-1; unclear D gene. Trimming took 7 bases from V and 9 from J, leaving 10 bases between them. CDR1 and CDR2 from the germline V gene are SGHDN and FVKESK. This CDR3 is built from 11 residues. The CDR3 reads CASTHGLEQFF. CDR3 bases: TGTGCCAGCACCCACGGGCTTGAGCAGTTCTTC.

The chain combines TRBV3-1 (or the pseudogene TRBV3-2) with TRBJ2-2; 7 bases agree with TRBD2. Germline V gene sequence: CDR1 LGHDT, CDR2 YNNKEL (reference sequence). CDR3 length equals 16 residues. The trim removed 2 bases at V and 2 bases at J, leaving 5 bases unmatched. The CDR3 spells CASSQMGGTNTGELFF. The CDR3 nucleotides read TGTGCCAGCAGCCAAATGGGGGGGACCAACACCGGGGAGCTGTTTTTT.

The V gene is TRBV11-3, the J gene TRBJ2-2, with D possibly TRBD2 on 5 matching bases. The CDR3 consists of 14 residues. The V end was cut by 6 bases, the J end by 6 bases, with 14 bases between. Germline V CDR1 and CDR2: SGHNT, YENEEA. CDR3 sequence: CASREGWESGELFF. CDR3 DNA: TGTGCCAGCAGGGAAGGGTGGGAGTCCGGGGAGCTGTTTTTT.

This chain links TRBV11-2 with TRBJ2-7; no clear D. Germline V gene data show CDR1 as SGHAT and CDR2 as FQNNGV. This CDR3 region has 14 residues. Trimming left V 3 bases short and J 2 bases short, with 11 bases between. CDR3 amino acids: CASSFGIGAYEQYF. DNA of the CDR3: TGTGCCAGCAGCTTTGGGATCGGCGCCTACGAGCAGTACTTC.

This clone was detected a few times. The J gene is TRBJ2-3, the V gene TRBV5-1, with D uncertain. V was cut by 7 bases and J by 1 base, with 10 bases left in between. CDR3 length: 13 residues. Germline-derived CDR1 and CDR2 are SGHRS and YFSETQ. CDR3 sequence: CASSDQGTDTQYF. Written as DNA, the CDR3 is TGCGCCAGCTCTGATCAGGGCACAGATACGCAGTATTTT. The entire variable domain, with the rest obtained from reference TRBV5-1 and TRBJ2-3, is as follows: KAGVTQTPRYLIKTRGQQVTLSCSPISGHRSVSWYQQTPGQGLQFLFEYFSETQRNKGNFPGRFSGRQFSNSRSEMNVSTLELGDSALYLCASSDQGTDTQYFGPGTRLTVL.

CDR3: CASSRQGNTEAFF. In nucleotides, the CDR3 is TGTGCCAGCAGCCGACAGGGGAACACTGAAGCTTTCTTT. The rearrangement uses TRBV5-4 and TRBJ1-1; the match to TRBD1 covers 7 bases. The V segment lost 4 bases and the J segment 1 base; nucleotides outside the gene matches: 1. The length of the CDR3 is 13 residues. Germline CDR1 and CDR2: SGHNT and YYREEE (reference sequence).

The chain is built from TRBV6-6 and TRBJ1-1; 7 positions match TRBD1. V lost 6 bases to trimming and J lost 5 bases; unmatched junction nucleotides: 12. This CDR3 has 15 amino acids. CDR1 is MNHNY and CDR2 is SVGAGI in the germline V gene (reference sequence). The CDR3 reads CASSETNRGGTEAFF. Here the CDR3 DNA reads TGTGCCAGCAGCGAAACTAACAGGGGCGGTACTGAAGCTTTCTTT.

This sequence joins TRBV7-2 and TRBJ2-5; no definite D call. CDR1 and CDR2 from the germline V gene are SGHTA and FQGNSA. Trimming left V 1 base short and J 4 bases short, with 7 bases between. This CDR3 has 13 amino acids. The CDR3: CASSLGVAETQYF. The CDR3, as DNA: TGTGCCAGCAGCTTAGGGGTGGCAGAGACCCAGTACTTC. Supplemented by reference TRBV7-2 and TRBJ2-5, the full variable domain reads GAGVSQSPSNKVTEKGKDVELRCDPISGHTALYWYRQSLGQGLEFLIYFQGNSAPDKSGLPSDRFSAERTGGSVSTLTIQRTQQEDSAVYLCASSLGVAETQYFGPGTRLLVL.

This clone has only a few counts. V gene TRBV18 combines with J gene TRBJ2-1; D may correspond to TRBD1 or TRBD2 (5 bases each). This CDR3 has 15 amino acids. The germline CDR1 and CDR2 sequences are KGHSH and LQKENI. Trimming pared 2 bases from V and 5 bases from J, leaving 13 bases between. Here the CDR3 reads CASSPNGAKDNEQFF. CDR3 bases: TGTGCCAGCTCACCAAACGGGGCTAAGGACAATGAGCAGTTCTTC.

This rearrangement joins TRBV7-3 to TRBJ2-1; a weak D match, TRBD2 (6 bases). This CDR3 comprises 15 residues. Per germline, CDR1 SGHTA and CDR2 FQGTGA. V gave up 5 bases and J gave up 6 bases, with 17 bases separating them. CDR3 in DNA: TGTGCCAGCAGCCTCGGGGGTATACTGGGCAATGAGCAGTTCTTC. Protein sequence: CASSLGGILGNEQFF.

This clone was observed a few times. CDR3: CASSVVNTEAFF. CDR3 nucleotide sequence: TGCGCCAGCAGTGTAGTGAACACTGAAGCTTTCTTT. The chain couples TRBV10-2 to TRBJ1-1; D is uncertain. V was pared by 4 bases and J by 0 bases, with 3 bases between. CDR1 is WSHSY and CDR2 is SAAADI in the germline V gene. CDR3 length equals 12 residues.

V and J are TRBV5-6 and TRBJ2-5, with D uncertain. Germline CDR1 SGHDT, CDR2 YYEEEE. V lost 0 bases to trimming and J lost 1 base, with 7 bases between them. There are 14 residues in the CDR3. CDR3 coding DNA: TGTGCCAGCAGCTTGGACACCCTCCAAGAGACCCAGTACTTC. It specifies CASSLDTLQETQYF.

The chain has TRBV30 and TRBJ1-5; D gene uncertain. Germline V gene sequence: CDR1 GTSNPN, CDR2 SVGIG (reference sequence). This CDR3 region has 14 residues. V was trimmed by 3 bases and J by 9 bases, leaving 18 bases between them. The CDR3 region is CAWSPRLGSGPQHF. The CDR3 DNA follows: TGTGCCTGGAGCCCGAGGTTGGGGAGCGGGCCCCAGCATTTT. Drawing the rest from reference TRBV30 and TRBJ1-5, the complete variable domain is SQTIHQWPATLVQPVGSPLSLECTVEGTSNPNLYWYRQAAGRGLQLLFYSVGIGQISSEVPQNLSASRPQDRQFILSSKKLLLSDSGFYLCAWSPRLGSGPQHFGDGTRLSIL.

Written as DNA, the CDR3 is TGTGCCAGCAGTTTACCTTCCGGGCATGAAGCTTTCTTT. This translates into CASSLPSGHEAFF. The chain couples TRBV12-3 or TRBV12-4 to TRBJ1-1; D remains ambiguous. The CDR3 sequence is 13 residues long. The V end was cut by 2 bases, the J end by 7 bases, with 11 bases between.

The chain links TRBV24-1 to TRBJ2-2, with 15 nucleotides matching TRBD2. Unmatched junction bases numbered 18, after V lost 5 bases and J lost 6 bases. Germline-derived CDR1 and CDR2 are KGHDR and SFDVKD. The CDR3 consists of 21 residues. CDR3 nucleotides: TGTGCCACCAGTGGACCGAGGACTAGCGGGGGGGCTGATGTGGTTGCCGGGGAGCTGTTTTTT. Translation gives CATSGPRTSGGADVVAGELFF.

The chain combines TRBV30 with TRBJ2-5; D is perhaps TRBD1 (6 bases). The V end lost 2 bases, the J end lost 4 bases, and 11 bases lay between the germline ends. Germline assignment: CDR1 GTSNPN and CDR2 SVGIG (reference sequence). CDR3 size: 13 residues. This CDR3 is CAWSLTGSETQYF. DNA for the CDR3: TGTGCCTGGAGTTTAACAGGGTCAGAGACCCAGTACTTC.

This chain joins TRBV9 and TRBJ1-2, with a possible D match to TRBD1 (5 bases). CDR3 length equals 13 residues. CDR1 SGDLS and CDR2 YYNGEE come from the germline V gene. The germline V and J ends were trimmed by 3 bases and 4 bases, with 10 bases remaining between them. This chain's CDR3 is CASSEAGGYGYTF. The CDR3 DNA reads TGTGCCAGCAGCGAGGCTGGGGGCTATGGCTACACCTTC.

This clone was seen a single time. The genes are TRBV30 and TRBJ2-1; no clear D. The CDR3 spans 11 residues. CDR1 GTSNPN and CDR2 SVGIG come from the germline V gene (reference sequence). V was clipped by 8 bases and J by 6 bases, with 11 bases between them. CDR3 nucleotides: TGTGCCGGAATATGGACCAATGAGCAGTTCTTC. Its protein is CAGIWTNEQFF.